The sequence of this T cell receptor beta chain was determined in a study of cytomegalovirus exposure and HLA in healthy donors. General study results and limits: In an earlier analysis, productive rearrangement rates for most beta V segments clustered near 87% or 30%.

Regarding this clone: Its matching antigen is unknown.

The CDR3 is made up of 13 amino acids. Per germline, CDR1 SGHRS and CDR2 YFSETQ. V was shortened by 4 bases and J by 4 bases, with 8 bases between the two germline ends. Primers: 60 Vbeta forward and 13 Jbeta reverse. Data came from immunoSEQ multiplex PCR; TCRdb stores just in-frame clones and leaves some out. Of 150,000 to 200,000 clones in the sample, 60% to 80% were seen once. The origin of this receptor is a young man in good health and CMV-seropositive. This chain uses TRBV5-1 with TRBJ1-4; D ambiguous. Specimen: PBMCs. CDR3 protein: CASSSRVNEKLFF. CDR3 nucleotide sequence: TGCGCCAGCAGCAGTCGGGTTAATGAAAAACTGTTTTTT.